This T cell receptor beta chain came from a study of cytomegalovirus exposure and HLA in healthy donors. Study outcomes and limitations: Common viral pathogens seemed to be connected with several of the most significant clusters, according to a later analysis. Altogether, some 170 TCR beta chains were recorded as cytomegalovirus-associated.

For this clone: The antigen remains unidentified.

13 Jbeta primers and 60 Vbeta primers were used for the PCR. TCRdb's table, derived via immunoSEQ multiplex PCR, lists solely in-frame clones and lacks some. The sample holds under 150,000 clones, around four fifths seen once. This receptor was obtained from a boy between 2 and 10 years old in good health and CMV-seronegative. Sequencing input: PBMCs.

The CDR3 bases are TGTGCCAGCACCAATCCCCGGGACAGGGGGCTTGGTGAGCAGTTCTTC. Amino acid sequence: CASTNPRDRGLGEQFF. The V gene is TRBV5-4, the J gene TRBJ2-1, with 12 bases aligning to TRBD1. The CDR3 spans 16 residues. Germline V gene data show CDR1 as SGHNT and CDR2 as YYREEE (reference sequence). The J segment lost 9 bases and the V segment lost 6 bases, leaving 13 bases of the junction unmatched.